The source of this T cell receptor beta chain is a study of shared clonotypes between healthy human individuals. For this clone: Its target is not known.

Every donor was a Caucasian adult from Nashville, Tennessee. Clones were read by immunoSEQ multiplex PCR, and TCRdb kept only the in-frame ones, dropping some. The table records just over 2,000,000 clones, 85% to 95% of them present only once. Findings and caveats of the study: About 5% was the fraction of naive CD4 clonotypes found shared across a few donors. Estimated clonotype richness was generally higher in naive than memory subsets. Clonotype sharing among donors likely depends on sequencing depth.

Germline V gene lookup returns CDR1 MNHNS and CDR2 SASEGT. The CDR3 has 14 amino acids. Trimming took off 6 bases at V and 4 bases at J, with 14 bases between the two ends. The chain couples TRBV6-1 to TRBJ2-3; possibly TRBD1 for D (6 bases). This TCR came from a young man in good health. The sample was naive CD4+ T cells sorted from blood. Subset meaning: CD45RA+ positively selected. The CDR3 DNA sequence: TGTGCCAGCAGCTGGGGGCCAACTTCAGATACGCAGTATTTT. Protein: CASSWGPTSDTQYF.